These 20 T cell receptor beta chains share one sample of origin, sequenced in a study of T cell responses to AZD1222 COVID-19 vaccine (dated by TCRdb to about 2021). Libraries came from the immunoSEQ multiplex PCR assay. TCRdb mirrors the immuneACCESS table, restricted to in-frame sequences. Some clones are absent from its copies; in checked studies, under half trace to an unresolved V gene, and the reason for the others is unknown. In all, the sample holds 150,000 or so clones, and under 95% of those were seen once. The ten largest make up roughly 2.8% of the sample. The label giving this sample's time point can be read as: baseline before first vaccination. Reading the label with the study, this specimen's treatment or condition is: meningococcal conjugate vaccine given as trial control. The input for sequencing was peripheral blood, taken on day 0 of MenACWY control vaccination. The receptors were sampled from an adult in good health.

The V and J genes are TRBV4-1 and TRBJ2-7, with D perhaps matching TRBD1 (5 bases). Deletions cut 3 bases from V and 5 bases from J, with 11 bases between. This CDR3 contains 13 residues. Germline CDR1 and CDR2: MGHRA and YSYEKL. DNA for the CDR3: TGCGCCAGCAGCCATGTTCTAGGGGACGAGCAGTACTTC. It specifies CASSHVLGDEQYF.

V is TRBV4-1 and J is TRBJ1-5; D perhaps matches TRBD1 (5 bases). V lost 1 base to trimming and J lost 1 base, with 17 bases between them. Looked up from germline, CDR1 is MGHRA and CDR2 is YSYEKL. The CDR3 is made up of 18 amino acids. The CDR3 DNA is TGCGCCAGCAGCCAAGGGAGGGGTGCGGGTGAAAGCAATCAGCCCCAGCATTTT. Its translation: CASSQGRGAGESNQPQHF.

The table lists this clone with a count of one. The chain has TRBV5-1 and TRBJ2-1; D unresolved. V was clipped by 2 bases and J by 0 bases, with 6 bases between them. Per germline, CDR1 SGHRS and CDR2 YFSETQ. The CDR3 has 14 amino acids. CDR3 sequence reads: CASSFESSYNEQFF. CDR3 nucleotide sequence: TGCGCCAGCAGCTTCGAGAGCTCCTACAATGAGCAGTTCTTC. Looking up the rest from reference TRBV5-1 and TRBJ2-1 gives the full variable domain: KAGVTQTPRYLIKTRGQQVTLSCSPISGHRSVSWYQQTPGQGLQFLFEYFSETQRNKGNFPGRFSGRQFSNSRSEMNVSTLELGDSALYLCASSFESSYNEQFFGPGTRLTVL.

This chain uses TRBV6-6 with TRBJ1-2; 7 bases match TRBD1. The CDR3 runs to 18 residues. CDR1 is MNHNY and CDR2 is SVGAGI in the germline V gene (reference sequence). The ends lost 5 bases at V and 1 base at J; junction bases unmatched: 16. CDR3: CASSLQEAPGQHNYGYTF. The CDR3 DNA follows: TGTGCCAGCAGTCTCCAAGAAGCCCCGGGACAGCATAACTATGGCTACACCTTC.

This rearrangement joins TRBV13 to TRBJ1-2, with D perhaps matching TRBD1 (5 bases). This CDR3 has 13 amino acids. Germline lookup yields CDR1 PRHDT and CDR2 FYEKMQ (reference sequence). V lost 2 bases, J lost 4 bases, and 8 bases lay in between. This chain's CDR3 is CASSLPGTYGYTF. CDR3 in DNA: TGTGCCAGCAGCTTACCAGGGACCTATGGCTACACCTTC.

This chain uses TRBV27 with TRBJ2-7; no firm D call. The V gene lost 8 bases and the J gene lost 6 bases, with 11 bases spanning the gap. CDR1 and CDR2 (germline): MNHEY, SMNVEV (reference sequence). The CDR3 runs to 11 residues. The CDR3 spells CASPHGGEQYF. DNA of the CDR3: TGTGCCAGCCCTCACGGCGGCGAGCAGTACTTC.

The chain joins TRBV6-1 to TRBJ1-4; unclear D gene. Trimming left V 0 bases short and J 7 bases short, with 15 bases between. This CDR3 comprises 16 residues. The germline gives CDR1 MNHNS, CDR2 SASEGT. This chain's CDR3 is CASSEARDLMGEKLFF. The CDR3 DNA is TGTGCCAGCAGTGAAGCCCGAGACTTAATGGGTGAAAAACTGTTTTTT.

A single count supports this clone. This rearrangement joins TRBV28 to TRBJ2-7, with D uncertain. The V gene lost 7 bases and the J gene lost 3 bases, with 16 bases spanning the gap. The CDR3 consists of 14 residues. The germline V gene has CDR1 MDHEN and CDR2 SYDVKM. The CDR3 DNA is TGTGCCAGCACCTCCTTCCACCTGGGCTACGAGCAGTACTTC. As protein: CASTSFHLGYEQYF. Drawing the rest from reference TRBV28 and TRBJ2-7, the complete variable domain is DVKVTQSSRYLVKRTGEKVFLECVQDMDHENMFWYRQDPGLGLRLIYFSYDVKMKEKGDIPEGYSVSREKKERFSLILESASTNQTSMYLCASTSFHLGYEQYFGPGTRLTVT.

Only a few counts were recorded for this clone. V gene TRBV19 combines with J gene TRBJ1-5; D remains ambiguous. Trimming shortened V by 6 bases and J by 5 bases, and 17 bases separated the two germline ends. Per germline, CDR1 LNHDA and CDR2 SQIVND (reference sequence). This CDR3 spans 15 amino acids. CDR3 sequence: CASSQSDTTDQPQHF. DNA for the CDR3: TGTGCCAGTAGCCAATCCGACACGACGGATCAGCCCCAGCATTTT.

A single count supports this clone. The V call is TRBV23-1, the J call TRBJ2-7; 10 bases fit TRBD1. TRBV23-1 is filed as an ORF, its function uncertain. CDR3 length: 13 amino acids. The trim removed 8 bases at V and 4 bases at J, leaving 5 bases unmatched. This chain's CDR3 is CASCRDRGYEQYF. The CDR3 coding sequence is TGCGCCAGCTGTCGGGACAGGGGATACGAGCAGTACTTC.

The chain links TRBV6-6 to TRBJ2-2; D possibly uses TRBD1 or TRBD2 (5 bases each). Germline assignment: CDR1 MNHNY and CDR2 SVGAGI (reference sequence). CDR3 length equals 14 residues. Trimming removed 2 bases from V and 9 bases from J, with 13 bases in between. In nucleotides, the CDR3 is TGTGCCAGCAGTTACGGGGACCGGAGACGGGAGCTGTTTTTT. Encoded protein: CASSYGDRRRELFF.

This clone was found a few times. The chain joins TRBV6-5 to TRBJ1-6; D gene unclear. This CDR3 comprises 15 residues. Trimming took off 10 bases at V and 0 bases at J, with 13 bases between the two ends. In germline, CDR1 is MNHEY, CDR2 SVGAGI. The DNA of the CDR3 is TGTGCCATCGACCCGATGAGCTCCTATAATTCACCCCTCCACTTT. It is translated as CAIDPMSSYNSPLHF.

The CDR3: CASSFRLAGASTDTQYF. CDR3 coding DNA: TGTGCCAGCAGCTTCAGACTAGCGGGGGCTAGCACAGATACGCAGTATTTT. The chain is built from TRBV7-2 and TRBJ2-3, with 12 bases matching TRBD2. The germline V gene encodes CDR1 SGHTA and CDR2 FQGNSA. J lost 0 bases, V lost 3 bases, and 4 bases had no gene match. The CDR3 has 17 amino acids.

This sequence joins TRBV5-1 and TRBJ2-3; a weak D match, TRBD2 (5 bases). Germline V gives CDR1 SGHRS, CDR2 YFSETQ. The V end lost 3 bases, the J end lost 1 base, and 15 bases lay between the germline ends. The CDR3 extends over 16 amino acids. The CDR3 loop reads CASSYGLSRGTDTQYF. CDR3 nucleotide sequence: TGCGCCAGCAGCTACGGACTTTCCCGAGGCACAGATACGCAGTATTTT.

The chain links TRBV14 to TRBJ2-3; 7 bases match TRBD2. The CDR3 contains 15 residues. J was trimmed by 0 bases and V by 4 bases; bases with no gene match: 4. The germline V gene has CDR1 SGHDN and CDR2 FVKESK. CDR3 coding DNA: TGTGCCAGCAGCCGTTACGGGGGGAGCACAGATACGCAGTATTTT. This codes for CASSRYGGSTDTQYF.

The J gene is TRBJ2-7, the V gene TRBV2; TRBD2 agrees at 10 bases. V lost 6 bases and J lost 7; bases outside the gene matches: 6. This CDR3 is built from 13 residues. In germline, CDR1 is SNHLY, CDR2 FYNNEI. The CDR3 sequence: CASRGLAGAEQYF. The CDR3 bases are TGTGCCAGCAGGGGGCTAGCGGGAGCTGAGCAGTACTTC.

This clone was picked up one time. The genes are TRBV5-1 and TRBJ1-1; 7 positions match TRBD1. Germline CDR1 reads SGHRS; CDR2 reads YFSETQ. The CDR3 is 13 amino acids. V lost 2 bases, J lost 3 bases, and 1 base stayed unmatched. Here the CDR3 reads CASSLDRDTEAFF. CDR3 bases: TGCGCCAGCAGCTTAGACAGGGACACTGAAGCTTTCTTT.

The table lists this clone with a few counts. The V and J genes are TRBV7-9 and TRBJ1-6; D might be TRBD1 (5 bases). The germline V and J ends were trimmed by 4 bases and 5 bases, with 9 bases remaining between them. Germline CDR1 SEHNR, CDR2 FQNEAQ (reference sequence). This CDR3 spans 14 amino acids. This chain's CDR3 is CASSSQGDNSPLHF. CDR3 sequence (DNA): TGTGCCAGCAGCTCCCAGGGTGATAATTCACCCCTCCACTTT.

The chain joins TRBV28 to TRBJ1-1; D not certain. From germline, CDR1 is MDHEN and CDR2 SYDVKM. Deletions cut 5 bases from V and 1 base from J, with 2 bases between. The CDR3 sequence is 11 residues long. Here the CDR3 DNA reads TGTGCCAGCAGTGCGAACACTGAAGCTTTCTTT. Its protein product is CASSANTEAFF.

The chain couples TRBV27 to TRBJ1-1, with 8 bases matching TRBD1. This CDR3 comprises 14 residues. V trimming: 7 bases; J trimming: 7 bases; junction bases outside the gene matches: 11. Per the germline V gene, CDR1 is MNHEY and CDR2 is SMNVEV (reference sequence). The CDR3 region is CASTPTGVEGEAFF. CDR3 bases: TGTGCCAGCACCCCGACAGGGGTTGAAGGTGAAGCTTTCTTT.